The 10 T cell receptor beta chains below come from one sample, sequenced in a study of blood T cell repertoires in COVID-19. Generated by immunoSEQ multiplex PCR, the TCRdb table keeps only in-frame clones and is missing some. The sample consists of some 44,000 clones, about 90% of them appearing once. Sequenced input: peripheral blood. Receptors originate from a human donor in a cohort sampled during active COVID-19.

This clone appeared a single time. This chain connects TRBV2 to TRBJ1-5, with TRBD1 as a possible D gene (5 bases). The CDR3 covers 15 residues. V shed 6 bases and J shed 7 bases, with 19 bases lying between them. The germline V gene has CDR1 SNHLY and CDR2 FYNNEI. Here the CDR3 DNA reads TGTGCCAGCAGCGCCACAGGATTCAAGGGGCAGCCCCAGCATTTT. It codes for CASSATGFKGQPQHF.

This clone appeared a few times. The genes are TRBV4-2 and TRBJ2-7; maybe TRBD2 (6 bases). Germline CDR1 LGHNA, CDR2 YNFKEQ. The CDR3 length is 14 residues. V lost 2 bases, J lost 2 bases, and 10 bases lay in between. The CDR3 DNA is TGTGCCAGCAGCCAACCGGGACTGGCCTACGAGCAGTACTTC. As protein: CASSQPGLAYEQYF.

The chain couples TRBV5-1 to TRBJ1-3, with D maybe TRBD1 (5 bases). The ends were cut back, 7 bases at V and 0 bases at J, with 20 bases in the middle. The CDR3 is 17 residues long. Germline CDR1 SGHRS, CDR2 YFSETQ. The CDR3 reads CASSIGYQGSSGNTIYF. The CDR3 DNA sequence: TGCGCCAGCTCCATTGGGTATCAGGGTAGCTCTGGAAACACCATATATTTT.

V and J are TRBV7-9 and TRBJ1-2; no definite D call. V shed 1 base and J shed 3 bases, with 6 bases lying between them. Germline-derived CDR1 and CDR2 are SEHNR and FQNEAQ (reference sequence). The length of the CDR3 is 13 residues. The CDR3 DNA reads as TGTGCCAGCAGCTTAGGAGTTGACTATGGCTACACCTTC. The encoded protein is CASSLGVDYGYTF.

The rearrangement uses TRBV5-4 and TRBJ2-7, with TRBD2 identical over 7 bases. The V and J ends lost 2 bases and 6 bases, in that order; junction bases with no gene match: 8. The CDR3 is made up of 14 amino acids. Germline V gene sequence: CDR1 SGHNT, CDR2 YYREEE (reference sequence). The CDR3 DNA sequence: TGTGCCAGCAGCTTAAAGGGACTACGGCTCGAGCAGTACTTC. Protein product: CASSLKGLRLEQYF.

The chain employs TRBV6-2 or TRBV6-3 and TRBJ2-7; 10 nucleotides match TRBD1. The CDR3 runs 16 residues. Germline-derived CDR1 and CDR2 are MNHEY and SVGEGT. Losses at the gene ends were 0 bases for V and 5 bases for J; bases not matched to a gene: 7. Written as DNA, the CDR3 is TGTGCCAGCAGTTACTCGATGGACAGGGGGTTCGACGAGCAGTACTTC. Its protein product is CASSYSMDRGFDEQYF.

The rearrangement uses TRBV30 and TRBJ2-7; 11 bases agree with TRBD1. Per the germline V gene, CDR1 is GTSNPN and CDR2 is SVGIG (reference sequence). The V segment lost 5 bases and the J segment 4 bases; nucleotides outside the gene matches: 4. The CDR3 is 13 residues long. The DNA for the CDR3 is TGTGCCTGGGGGACAGGGGGTAGGTACGAGCAGTACTTC. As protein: CAWGTGGRYEQYF.

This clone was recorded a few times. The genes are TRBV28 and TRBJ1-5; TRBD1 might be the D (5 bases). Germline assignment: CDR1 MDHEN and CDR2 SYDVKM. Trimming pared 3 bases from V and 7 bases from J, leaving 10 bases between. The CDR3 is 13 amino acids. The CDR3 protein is CASSFRVGQPQHF. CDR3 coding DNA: TGTGCCAGCAGTTTCAGGGTTGGACAGCCCCAGCATTTT.

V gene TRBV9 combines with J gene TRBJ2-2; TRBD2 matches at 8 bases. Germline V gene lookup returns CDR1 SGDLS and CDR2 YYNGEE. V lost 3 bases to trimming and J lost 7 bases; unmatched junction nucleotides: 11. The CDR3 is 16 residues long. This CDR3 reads CASSAPGGGAGGELFF. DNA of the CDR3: TGTGCCAGCAGCGCCCCGGGAGGGGGGGCTGGCGGGGAGCTGTTTTTT.

The CDR3 reads CAISAEGYEQYF. The CDR3, as DNA: TGTGCCATCAGTGCGGAGGGTTACGAGCAGTACTTC. The chain uses TRBV10-3 and TRBJ2-7, with D tentatively TRBD2 (6 bases). The CDR3 loop spans 12 amino acids. V shed 4 bases and J shed 4 bases, with 8 bases lying between them. The germline CDR1 and CDR2 sequences are ENHRY and SYGVKD.